The entry below describes one T cell receptor beta chain. Sequenced by immunoSEQ multiplex PCR; TCRdb stores in-frame clones only, minus some. The data show roughly 700,000 clones, with approximately 79% seen just once and 1.5% to 2% held by the top ten. The record originates from a study of shared clonotypes between healthy human individuals. The germline V gene has CDR1 SGHNT and CDR2 YYREEE (reference sequence). The CDR3 spans 15 residues. V was cut by 2 bases and J by 1 base, with 12 bases left in between. The clonotype comes from a woman in her 30s in good health. The chain employs TRBV5-4 and TRBJ2-5; D remains unclear. The specimen was memory CD4+ T cells sorted from blood. The subset is: CD45RA-negative fraction. The CDR3 loop is CASSLGAPTQETQYF. The CDR3 DNA reads as TGTGCCAGCAGCTTAGGAGCGCCGACCCAAGAGACCCAGTACTTC.